This record covers a single TCR beta chain. This specimen belongs to a study of molecular identifiers for immune sequencing clone quantification. The CDR3 spans 13 residues. V dropped 10 bases and J dropped 2 bases, with 14 bases sitting between them. Germline loops: CDR1 SNHLY, CDR2 FYNNEI. Each CDR3 protein is one row after TCRdb ran MiXCR on the PCR reads. The data hold under 350,000 distinct CDR3 sequences, with roughly 24% observed a single time. Sequencing was done on a sample of naive CD8+ T cells from blood, with Jurkat cell RNA spiked in. The subset is: FACS-sorted CD8+CD4-CCR7+CD45RA+ naive T cells. The source is a human donor in good health. Some libraries in this study had Jurkat cell RNA spiked in. The chain has TRBV2 and TRBJ1-1; no clear D. This CDR3 reads CAITDSINTEAFF. The CDR3 DNA reads as TGTGCCATCACCGATTCCATAAACACTGAAGCTTTCTTT.